Listed below are T cell receptor beta chains from one sample, sequenced in a study of T cell responses to AZD1222 COVID-19 vaccine. TCRdb's copy holds only in-frame clones and misses some; the assay was immunoSEQ multiplex PCR. The table shows about 140,000 clones, with more than 85% occurring only once. Here the sequenced sample was peripheral blood, taken on day 0 of AZD1222 vaccination. These receptors all stem from an adult in good health. CDR3s include the opening cysteine and the closing phenylalanine or tryptophan. Some rows have no size entry. The others give once, few or many, or a class for an expanded clone.

TRBV27	TRBJ2-3	-	CASILWRGGIADTQYF
TRBV23-1	TRBJ2-2	once	CASSYYRVPTNTGELFF
TRBV27	TRBJ2-7	-	CASSGDRFTYEQYF
TRBV21-1	TRBJ1-4	-	CASITPLRTLRNEKLFF
TRBV7-2	TRBJ2-5	-	CASSGELALETQYF
TRBV7-8	TRBJ2-1	-	CASSLVGSGRYNEQFF
TRBV7-8	TRBJ2-5	-	CASSPRTGLGPETQYF
TRBV4-1	TRBJ1-5	many	CASSRSGGKDQPQHF
TRBV30	TRBJ1-2	-	CAWSVNPEQGSYTF
TRBV12-3/TRBV12-4	TRBJ1-1	-	CASRKGGNTEAFF
TRBV28	TRBJ1-1	-	CASSLRGLNTEAFF
TRBV18	TRBJ2-6	-	CASSPGTRDKNVLTF
TRBV28	TRBJ1-5	-	CASIKGPSGQPQHF